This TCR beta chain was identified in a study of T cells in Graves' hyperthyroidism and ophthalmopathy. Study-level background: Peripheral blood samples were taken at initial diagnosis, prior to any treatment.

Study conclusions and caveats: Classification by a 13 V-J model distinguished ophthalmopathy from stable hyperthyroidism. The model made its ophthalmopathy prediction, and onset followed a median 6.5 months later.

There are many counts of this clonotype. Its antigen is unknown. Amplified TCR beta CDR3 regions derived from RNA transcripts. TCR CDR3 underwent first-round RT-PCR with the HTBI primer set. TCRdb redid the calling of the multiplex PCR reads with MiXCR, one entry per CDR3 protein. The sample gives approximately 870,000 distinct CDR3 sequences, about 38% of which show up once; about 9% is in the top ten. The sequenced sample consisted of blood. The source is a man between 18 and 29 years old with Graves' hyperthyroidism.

The CDR3 region is CASSAGGSEQYF. The DNA for the CDR3 is TGTGCCAGCAGCGCCGGGGGAAGCGAGCAGTACTTC. The chain links TRBV9 to TRBJ2-7; a weak D match, TRBD2 (6 bases). Germline V gene data show CDR1 as SGDLS and CDR2 as YYNGEE. The CDR3 has 12 amino acids. Trimming left V 3 bases short and J 6 bases short, with 10 bases between.